A single sample gave rise to the 32 T cell receptor beta chains below, sequenced in a study of T-cell reconstitution after alpha-beta-depleted transplantation in children. Unique molecular identifiers were incorporated into the prepared TCRbeta library. TCRdb reprocessed the PCR reads via MiXCR and lists one record per CDR3 protein. The sample carries under 350,000 distinct CDR3 sequences, more than 8% recorded once. Sequences were derived from PBMCs from the stem cell graft donor, sampled from the stem cell graft. All receptors come from a human donor who donated a stem cell graft to a child with SCID.

The V gene is TRBV21-1, the J gene TRBJ2-1; the table's D gene call, TRBD2, was not cross checked with the DNA. TRBV21-1 is a documented pseudogene. This CDR3 is 18 amino acids long. The CDR3 reads CASSYVSSGGTFYNEQFF. CDR3 DNA sequence: TGTGCCAGCAGCTACGTATCTAGCGGGGGGACCTTCTACAATGAGCAGTTCTTC.

This clonotype was seen more than once but under ten times. The chain uses TRBV20-1 and TRBJ1-4, with TRBD1 as a possible D gene (6 bases). Germline V gene sequence: CDR1 DFQATT, CDR2 SNEGSKA (reference sequence). Trimming removed 0 bases from V and 4 bases from J, with 6 bases in between. The CDR3 loop spans 13 amino acids. The CDR3 DNA follows: TGCAGTGCTAGAGAACAGGGTAATGAAAAACTGTTTTTT. This encodes CSAREQGNEKLFF.

The rearrangement links TRBV29-1 to TRBJ2-4, with unresolved D. Trimming cost V 3 bases and J 4 bases, with 10 bases left between them. From germline, CDR1 is SQVTM and CDR2 ANQGSEA. CDR3 length: 13 residues. The CDR3 DNA reads as TGCAGCGTTGAGCGCATACAAAAAAACATTCAGTACTTC. Translated: CSVERIQKNIQYF.

This clonotype was seen ten or more times. The chain combines TRBV6-5 with TRBJ2-7; weak D call: TRBD1 (6 bases). The germline CDR1 and CDR2 sequences are MNHEY and SVGAGI. This CDR3 spans 14 amino acids. Deletions cut 5 bases from V and 0 bases from J, with 11 bases between. The CDR3 region is CASSRDISSYEQYF. Written as DNA, the CDR3 is TGTGCCAGCAGTAGGGACATAAGCTCCTACGAGCAGTACTTC.

This CDR3 reads CASSPWTVTYEQYF. The CDR3 DNA reads as TGTGCCAGCAGTCCATGGACAGTAACCTACGAGCAGTACTTC. J is TRBJ2-7 and V is TRBV12-3 or TRBV12-4; D is perhaps TRBD1 (6 bases). V dropped 5 bases and J dropped 2 bases, with 13 bases sitting between them. The CDR3 is 14 amino acids.

In DNA, the CDR3 is TGTGCCAGCAGCTCAGAGGGAGGCCACACCAAGTGGGACACCATATATTTT. This gives the protein CASSSEGGHTKWDTIYF. The chain is built from TRBV3-1 and TRBJ1-3; D gene uncertain. The CDR3 consists of 17 residues. Germline CDR1 LGHDT, CDR2 YNNKEL (reference sequence). V was shortened by 5 bases and J by 8 bases, with 25 bases between the two germline ends.

In this sample, this clonotype turned up once. The gene calls are TRBV3-1 and TRBJ2-3, with a tentative D call TRBD2 (6 bases). With 7 bases removed from V and 3 bases from J, the gap between germline ends came to 17 bases. This CDR3 contains 15 residues. CDR1 LGHDT and CDR2 YNNKEL come from the germline V gene (reference sequence). CDR3 coding DNA: TGTGCCAGCACCCAGCAGGTAGGGAGGACAGATACGCAGTATTTT. Translated: CASTQQVGRTDTQYF.

The sample holds many counts of this clonotype. The chain joins TRBV27 to TRBJ1-6, with a tentative D call TRBD1 (5 bases). Germline CDR1 reads MNHEY; CDR2 reads SMNVEV (reference sequence). The length of the CDR3 is 16 residues. V was shortened by 1 base and J by 7 bases, with 14 bases between the two germline ends. This chain's CDR3 is CASSLFGALGNSPLHF. CDR3 sequence (DNA): TGTGCCAGCAGTTTATTCGGGGCACTTGGAAATTCACCCCTCCACTTT.

This clonotype came up a few times. The gene calls are TRBV12-5 and TRBJ2-2; a possible D gene is TRBD1 (5 bases). The CDR3 spans 13 residues. V gave up 6 bases and J gave up 3 bases, with 8 bases separating them. Germline values: CDR1 LGHNT, CDR2 FRNRAP. The CDR3 is CASGGPDTGELFF. CDR3 DNA sequence: TGTGCTAGTGGGGGGCCCGACACCGGGGAGCTGTTTTTT. Variable domain in full (rest from reference TRBV12-5 and TRBJ2-2): DARVTQTPRHKVTEMGQEVTMRCQPILGHNTVFWYRQTMMQGLELLAYFRNRAPLDDSGMPKDRFSAEMPDATLATLKIQPSEPRDSAVYFCASGGPDTGELFFGEGSRLTVL.

This clonotype came up a few times. This sequence joins TRBV27 and TRBJ2-1; TRBD2 matches 7 bases. Trimming took 3 bases from V and 10 from J; bases not matched to a gene: 3. Germline assignment: CDR1 MNHEY and CDR2 SMNVEV (reference sequence). This CDR3 region has 12 residues. The CDR3 bases are TGTGCCAGCAGTTTCGGGGGGTTCGAGCAGTTCTTC. This codes for CASSFGGFEQFF.

This clonotype appeared a few times. The CDR3 DNA follows: TGTGCCAGCAGCTTAATGGCAGGGGTTTCCCACGAGCAGTACTTC. Protein: CASSLMAGVSHEQYF. V gene TRBV7-9 combines with J gene TRBJ2-7, with D tentatively TRBD1 (6 bases). V lost 2 bases, J lost 5 bases, and 16 bases lay in between. Germline CDR1 SEHNR, CDR2 FQNEAQ (reference sequence). CDR3 length equals 15 residues.

This clonotype was picked up a small number of times. The chain carries TRBV5-1 and TRBJ1-1; D remains ambiguous. The germline gives CDR1 SGHRS, CDR2 YFSETQ. Trimming took off 3 bases at V and 1 base at J, with 10 bases between the two ends. This CDR3 region has 14 residues. CDR3 DNA sequence: TGCGCCAGCAGCTCGATACGGGGGAACACTGAAGCTTTCTTT. Encoded protein: CASSSIRGNTEAFF. Looking up the rest from reference TRBV5-1 and TRBJ1-1 gives the full variable domain: KAGVTQTPRYLIKTRGQQVTLSCSPISGHRSVSWYQQTPGQGLQFLFEYFSETQRNKGNFPGRFSGRQFSNSRSEMNVSTLELGDSALYLCASSSIRGNTEAFFGQGTRLTVV.

In this sample, this clonotype turned up a few times. The chain recombines TRBV7-2 with TRBJ1-2, with D perhaps matching TRBD1 (5 bases). Trimming left V 5 bases short and J 1 base short, with 14 bases between. The V gene's germline CDR1 is SGHTA and CDR2 FQGNSA. The CDR3 contains 15 residues. Written as DNA, the CDR3 is TGTGCCAGCAGCACGATGACAGCAAATAACTATGGCTACACCTTC. Translation gives CASSTMTANNYGYTF.

This clonotype was recorded a few times. The chain combines TRBV6-1 with TRBJ1-1; weak D call: TRBD1 (5 bases). V gave up 4 bases and J gave up 2 bases, with 14 bases separating them. Germline V CDR1 and CDR2: MNHNS, SASEGT. The CDR3 length is 15 residues. CDR3 sequence: CASSGPTGGNTEAFF. Here the CDR3 DNA reads TGTGCCAGCAGTGGCCCCACGGGGGGTAACACTGAAGCTTTCTTT.

J is TRBJ2-5 and V is TRBV29-1; D uncertain. The V end lost 4 bases, the J end lost 3 bases, and 12 bases lay between the germline ends. The germline gives CDR1 SQVTM, CDR2 ANQGSEA. The CDR3 is 13 amino acids. The CDR3 reads CSVVPGNKETQYF. CDR3 nucleotide sequence: TGCAGCGTTGTGCCTGGGAATAAAGAGACCCAGTACTTC.

The chain employs TRBV29-1 and TRBJ1-1; D possibly corresponds to TRBD1 (5 bases). V shed 7 bases and J shed 5 bases, with 8 bases lying between them. The germline V gene encodes CDR1 SQVTM and CDR2 ANQGSEA. The CDR3 contains 10 residues. This CDR3 reads CSGGGTEAFF. The DNA of the CDR3 is TGCAGCGGTGGGGGGACTGAAGCTTTCTTT. Supplemented by reference TRBV29-1 and TRBJ1-1, the full variable domain reads SAVISQKPSRDICQRGTSLTIQCQVDSQVTMMFWYRQQPGQSLTLIATANQGSEATYESGFVIDKFPISRPNLTFSTLTVSNMSPEDSSIYLCSGGGTEAFFGQGTRLTVV.

This clonotype was counted between two and nine times. CDR3 sequence: CASSFRGLGNQPQHF. CDR3 bases: TGTGCCAGCAGCTTTCGTGGGCTAGGGAATCAGCCCCAGCATTTT. The rearrangement uses TRBV5-8 and TRBJ1-5; the D is unclear. V dropped 2 bases and J dropped 4 bases, with 13 bases sitting between them. This CDR3 is built from 15 residues. Looked up from germline, CDR1 is SGHTS and CDR2 is YDEGEE.

This clonotype was counted between two and nine times. The chain links TRBV25-1 to TRBJ2-3; no definite D call. Trimming cost V 1 base and J 2 bases, with 7 bases left between them. Germline V gene sequence: CDR1 MGHDK, CDR2 SYGVNS. The CDR3 length is 14 residues. The CDR3 loop is CASSESFPTDTQYF. The CDR3 region has the DNA TGTGCCAGCAGTGAATCATTCCCCACAGATACGCAGTATTTT.

This clonotype was recorded many times. The V and J genes are TRBV18 and TRBJ1-3; no clear D gene. CDR3 length: 14 amino acids. The ends were cut back, 3 bases at V and 2 bases at J, with 8 bases in the middle. The germline gives CDR1 KGHSH, CDR2 LQKENI. The CDR3: CASSPTETGNTIYF. DNA for the CDR3: TGTGCCAGCTCACCCACAGAAACTGGAAACACCATATATTTT.

This chain uses TRBV20-1 with TRBJ1-1; the D is unclear. This CDR3 contains 13 residues. V was shortened by 5 bases and J by 0 bases, with 10 bases between the two germline ends. Germline V gene data show CDR1 as DFQATT and CDR2 as SNEGSKA (reference sequence). The CDR3 loop is CSAPPSLNTEAFF. In nucleotides, the CDR3 is TGCAGTGCTCCCCCCTCACTGAACACTGAAGCTTTCTTT.

This clonotype was seen only a few times. V usage is TRBV7-3 and J usage is TRBJ2-3, with D perhaps assigned TRBD1 or TRBD2 (6 bases each). This CDR3 spans 16 amino acids. The germline V and J ends were trimmed by 0 bases and 2 bases, with 12 bases remaining between them. CDR1 is SGHTA, CDR2 FQGTGA, per germline. The CDR3 bases are TGTGCCAGCAGCTTAACGTGGGGGGCTTCCACAGATACGCAGTATTTT. Amino acids: CASSLTWGASTDTQYF.

This clonotype was seen only a few times. The chain carries TRBV5-5 and TRBJ2-7, with 12 bases matching TRBD2. V lost 6 bases and J lost 3; bases outside the gene matches: 4. This CDR3 has 14 residues. Germline loops: CDR1 SGHKS, CDR2 YYEKEE (reference sequence). In DNA, the CDR3 is TGTGCCAGCAAACTAGCGGGGGGCAACTACGAGCAGTACTTC. It is translated as CASKLAGGNYEQYF.

This clonotype was recorded many times. V is TRBV20-1 and J is TRBJ2-6; D uncertain. Germline CDR1 is DFQATT and CDR2 is SNEGSKA (reference sequence). The V end was cut by 6 bases, the J end by 0 bases, with 6 bases between. CDR3 size: 13 residues. The CDR3 region is CSALSSGANVLTF. In DNA form, the CDR3 reads TGCAGTGCCCTAAGCTCTGGGGCCAACGTCCTGACTTTC.

CDR3 loop: CSDTDSYNEQFF. CDR3 sequence (DNA): TGCAGCGATACGGACAGCTACAATGAGCAGTTCTTC. The chain employs TRBV29-1 and TRBJ2-1, with a weak D call TRBD1 (6 bases). Germline loops: CDR1 SQVTM, CDR2 ANQGSEA. This CDR3 contains 12 residues. Trimming left V 7 bases short and J 3 bases short, with 10 bases between.

The J gene is TRBJ1-6, the V gene TRBV7-2; D is ambiguous. V was shortened by 4 bases and J by 5 bases, with 3 bases between the two germline ends. CDR1 and CDR2 from the germline V gene are SGHTA and FQGNSA. CDR3 size: 12 residues. CDR3 in DNA: TGTGCCAGCAGCTATAATAATTCACCCCTCCACTTT. Translating it yields CASSYNNSPLHF.

This clonotype has more than one count but fewer than ten. This chain connects TRBV11-1 to TRBJ2-6; the D gene could be TRBD1 or TRBD2 (5 bases each). Trimming left V 1 base short and J 5 bases short, with 18 bases between. The CDR3 spans 18 residues. CDR1 is SGHAT and CDR2 is FQDESV in the germline V gene (reference sequence). The CDR3 nucleotides are TGTGCCAGCAGCTTAGACGGGACGGGTGCCCTCTGGGCCAACGTCCTGACTTTC. This translates into CASSLDGTGALWANVLTF.

This clonotype was seen a few times. The chain links TRBV15 to TRBJ2-7; 8 nucleotides agree with TRBD2. With 10 bases clipped from V and 1 base from J, the junction kept 6 bases outside the gene matches. This CDR3 spans 13 amino acids. The germline gives CDR1 LNHNV, CDR2 YYDKDF (reference sequence). CDR3 sequence: CAIRGGLSYEQYF. In DNA form, the CDR3 reads TGTGCCATCCGGGGGGGCCTTTCCTACGAGCAGTACTTC.

Only a few counts were recorded for this clonotype. The chain couples TRBV5-1 to TRBJ2-3; 8 nucleotides agree with TRBD1. The length of the CDR3 is 16 residues. The germline V gene encodes CDR1 SGHRS and CDR2 YFSETQ. Germline trimming cut 0 bases from V and 2 bases from J; bases unmatched to any gene: 5. The CDR3 DNA is TGCGCCAGCAGCTTGGAACAGGGGGACCTCACAGATACGCAGTATTTT. Amino acid sequence: CASSLEQGDLTDTQYF.

The V and J genes are TRBV7-9 and TRBJ2-6; D not resolved. V was cut by 7 bases and J by 4 bases, with 8 bases left in between. The CDR3 has 13 residues. Germline CDR1 and CDR2: SEHNR and FQNEAQ (reference sequence). This CDR3 is CASIPGGANVLTF. DNA of the CDR3: TGTGCCAGCATCCCTGGGGGGGCCAACGTCCTGACTTTC. Drawing the rest from reference TRBV7-9 and TRBJ2-6, the complete variable domain is DTGVSQNPRHKITKRGQNVTFRCDPISEHNRLYWYRQTLGQGPEFLTYFQNEAQLEKSRLLSDRFSAERPKGSFSTLEIQRTEQGDSAMYLCASIPGGANVLTFGAGSRLTVL.

This chain links TRBV11-2 with TRBJ1-1; D is perhaps TRBD1 (5 bases). Trimming cost V 5 bases and J 11 bases, with 15 bases left between them. The CDR3 extends over 12 amino acids. The germline V gene encodes CDR1 SGHAT and CDR2 FQNNGV. CDR3 in amino acids: CASSPGTLKAFF. The DNA for the CDR3 is TGTGCCAGCAGCCCTGGGACCTTGAAGGCTTTCTTT.

This clonotype was recorded at least ten times. As DNA, the CDR3 is TGCGCCAGCAGCTTCGGGACAGGGAAAACTGAAGCTTTCTTT. Translated: CASSFGTGKTEAFF. The rearrangement joins TRBV5-1 to TRBJ1-1, with 9 bases lining up with TRBD1. Germline V gene data show CDR1 as SGHRS and CDR2 as YFSETQ. CDR3 size: 14 residues. The V segment lost 2 bases and the J segment 5 bases; nucleotides outside the gene matches: 4.

This clonotype was counted at least ten times. The chain carries TRBV10-3 and TRBJ1-3; no definite D call. Trimming pared 3 bases from V and 4 bases from J, leaving 10 bases between. Germline V gives CDR1 ENHRY, CDR2 SYGVKD. This CDR3 spans 14 amino acids. CDR3 coding DNA: TGTGCCATCAGTGACGTGGGGTCGGGAAACACCATATATTTT. This translates into CAISDVGSGNTIYF.